This T cell receptor beta chain was identified in a study of OX40 agonist ivuxolimab in advanced cancers. The repertoire was sequenced with immunoSEQ multiplex PCR; TCRdb's copy has only in-frame clones and lacks some. The repertoire holds roughly 90,000 clones, with 70% to 90% as singletons. The sample here was CD4+ or CD8+ T cells sorted from blood, taken in a trial of the OX40 agonist ivuxolimab. The clonotype comes from an adult with an advanced solid tumor such as melanoma, head and neck, liver or kidney cancer.

The CDR3 protein is CASSYRGAEAFF. Here the CDR3 DNA reads TGTGCCAGCAGTTACCGGGGGGCTGAAGCTTTCTTT. V is TRBV6-6 and J is TRBJ1-1; possible D gene TRBD1, 5 bases. Germline CDR1 and CDR2: MNHNY and SVGAGI (reference sequence). The CDR3 is 12 amino acids. Trimming took 2 bases from V and 6 from J, leaving 7 bases between them.